The 16 T cell receptor beta chains given below trace back to one sample, sequenced in a study of shared clonotypes between healthy human individuals. Terminally differentiated effector memory CD45RA+ cells were excluded by CCR7 positive selection of CD45RO-negative cells. TCRdb's table, derived via immunoSEQ multiplex PCR, lists solely in-frame clones and lacks some. The data show around 560,000 clones, about 95% seen once. The sample taken for sequencing was naive CD8+ T cells sorted from blood. These TCRs come from a woman aged 25 to 39 in good health.

The chain couples TRBV5-6 to TRBJ2-7, with 8 positions matching TRBD1. The CDR3 loop spans 16 amino acids. Per germline, CDR1 SGHDT and CDR2 YYEEEE. After removal of 4 bases from V and 2 bases from J, the junction contained 11 bases not matched to a gene. CDR3 amino acids: CASSMDGTGNPYEQYF. CDR3 DNA: TGTGCCAGCAGCATGGACGGGACAGGCAACCCCTACGAGCAGTACTTC.

The rearrangement joins TRBV6-1 to TRBJ1-1; D gene ambiguous. CDR1 is MNHNS and CDR2 is SASEGT in the germline V gene. Trimming removed 7 bases at V and 3 bases at J, with 12 bases between. The CDR3 consists of 13 residues. The CDR3 nucleotides are TGTGCCAGCACCACTCTGCGGGACACTGAAGCTTTCTTT. It is translated as CASTTLRDTEAFF.

The CDR3 region has the DNA TGTGCCAGCAGCTTCCCCACAGGGCCCGAGCAGTACTTC. This codes for CASSFPTGPEQYF. The chain recombines TRBV7-2 with TRBJ2-7; TRBD1 is a possible D gene (6 bases). CDR1 is SGHTA, CDR2 FQGNSA, per germline. Between the trimmed V and J ends, which lost 3 bases and 6 bases, there was a span of 12 bases. This CDR3 is built from 13 residues.

The CDR3 nucleotides are TGTGCCAGCAACAGCGTAGTCACCGGGGAGCTGTTTTTT. Its protein product is CASNSVVTGELFF. This chain joins TRBV27 and TRBJ2-2; D call uncertain. Germline CDR1 and CDR2: MNHEY and SMNVEV (reference sequence). Trimming removed 7 bases at V and 4 bases at J, with 10 bases between. The CDR3 sequence is 13 residues long.

The chain employs TRBV7-3 and TRBJ2-1; TRBD2 agrees at 7 bases. Trimming at V came to 2 bases and at J to 2 bases, leaving 6 bases not matched to a gene. CDR3 length equals 16 residues. Per the germline V gene, CDR1 is SGHTA and CDR2 is FQGTGA. Written as DNA, the CDR3 is TGTGCCAGCAGCTTAGGGCCTAGCGGAACCTACAATGAGCAGTTCTTC. Protein product: CASSLGPSGTYNEQFF. The whole variable domain, remainder taken from reference TRBV7-3 and TRBJ2-1, is GAGVSQTPSNKVTEKGKYVELRCDPISGHTALYWYRQSLGQGPEFLIYFQGTGAADDSGLPNDRFFAVRPEGSVSTLKIQRTERGDSAVYLCASSLGPSGTYNEQFFGPGTRLTVL.

This chain connects TRBV27 to TRBJ2-7; D tentatively fits TRBD1 or TRBD2 (7 bases each). The V end lost 2 bases, the J end lost 2 bases, and 19 bases lay between the germline ends. The CDR3 runs to 17 residues. Germline CDR1 is MNHEY and CDR2 is SMNVEV (reference sequence). The CDR3 region has the DNA TGTGCCAGCAGTTTAGTGCTAGCGGAGGGGGCCACCTACGAGCAGTACTTC. It codes for CASSLVLAEGATYEQYF.

V and J are TRBV7-9 and TRBJ2-5, with no clear D. The J call may be faulty, since TRBJ2-7 better matches the DNA end. The CDR3 is 11 amino acids. Germline V gives CDR1 SEHNR, CDR2 FQNEAQ (reference sequence). The CDR3 protein is CASTGSYEQYF. The DNA for the CDR3 is TGTGCCAGCACAGGCTCCTACGAGCAGTACTTC.

The chain couples TRBV6-5 to TRBJ2-4; D is undetermined. Germline V CDR1 and CDR2: MNHEY, SVGAGI. The length of the CDR3 is 12 residues. The V and J ends lost 6 bases and 5 bases respectively, with 8 bases between them. CDR3 loop: CASRGLENIQYF. CDR3 DNA sequence: TGTGCCAGCAGGGGCCTGGAAAACATTCAGTACTTC.

V is TRBV11-2 and J is TRBJ2-7, with D possibly matching TRBD1 (5 bases). The CDR3 is made up of 15 amino acids. CDR1 and CDR2 from the germline V gene are SGHAT and FQNNGV. V was clipped by 3 bases and J by 2 bases, with 14 bases between them. The DNA of the CDR3 is TGTGCCAGCAGCTTTTACGTAGGGGCCACCTACGAGCAGTACTTC. Translated: CASSFYVGATYEQYF.

The chain links TRBV27 to TRBJ1-4; 10 positions agree with TRBD1. This CDR3 region has 15 residues. The junction had 7 bases not matched to a gene; V was cut back by 5 bases and J by 7 bases. Germline-derived CDR1 and CDR2 are MNHEY and SMNVEV (reference sequence). The CDR3 sequence is CASSRGTGAFEKLFF. DNA for the CDR3: TGTGCCAGCAGTAGAGGGACAGGGGCATTTGAAAAACTGTTTTTT.

CDR3 protein: CASSLVRQETQYF. CDR3 nucleotide sequence: TGTGCCAGCAGTTTGGTACGTCAAGAGACCCAGTACTTC. V and J are TRBV27 and TRBJ2-5; D ambiguous. The CDR3 totals 13 residues. Germline V lookup: CDR1 MNHEY, CDR2 SMNVEV (reference sequence). V dropped 3 bases and J dropped 2 bases, with 7 bases sitting between them.

The J gene is TRBJ1-1, the V gene TRBV7-6, with D maybe TRBD1 (5 bases). The CDR3 length is 16 residues. Per germline, CDR1 SGHVS and CDR2 FNYEAQ. V dropped 0 bases and J dropped 1 base, with 12 bases sitting between them. The CDR3 sequence: CASSLAVGQGNTEAFF. CDR3 DNA sequence: TGTGCCAGCAGCTTAGCCGTAGGACAAGGGAACACTGAAGCTTTCTTT.

Details on this clone: The sample holds other DNA sequences that translate to the same CDR3. V is TRBV5-6 and J is TRBJ2-7; D is possibly TRBD2 (6 bases). The CDR3 is 14 amino acids. The V end was cut by 2 bases, the J end by 0 bases, with 9 bases between. Germline V CDR1 and CDR2: SGHDT, YYEEEE. The chain's CDR3 is CASSLAGTSYEQYF. In DNA form, the CDR3 reads TGTGCCAGCAGCTTAGCGGGTACCTCCTACGAGCAGTACTTC.

V gene TRBV30 combines with J gene TRBJ1-5; D not resolved. CDR1 GTSNPN and CDR2 SVGIG come from the germline V gene (reference sequence). The V end lost 0 bases, the J end lost 0 bases, and 6 bases lay between the germline ends. The CDR3 totals 14 residues. CDR3 loop: CAWSVGNSNQPQHF. CDR3 DNA: TGTGCCTGGAGTGTTGGAAATAGCAATCAGCCCCAGCATTTT.

The chain links TRBV19 to TRBJ2-7; the D gene is possibly TRBD1 (6 bases). Trimming took 3 bases from V and 0 from J, leaving 12 bases between them. Germline assignment: CDR1 LNHDA and CDR2 SQIVND (reference sequence). This CDR3 has 15 residues. The CDR3 DNA reads TGTGCCAGTAGTATGGGGGCGCTAACCTCCTACGAGCAGTACTTC. This sequence encodes CASSMGALTSYEQYF.

This chain's CDR3 is CASSPADGTWETQYF. CDR3 bases: TGTGCCAGCAGCCCAGCGGACGGGACTTGGGAGACCCAGTACTTC. This chain links TRBV11-2 with TRBJ2-5; D perhaps matches TRBD2 (6 bases). V lost 5 bases and J lost 5, with 18 bases in between. This CDR3 comprises 15 residues. CDR1 SGHAT and CDR2 FQNNGV come from the germline V gene.